Below are 18 T cell receptor beta chains sequenced from a single sample in a study of blood T cells in healthy people across ages. A second PCR of 7 to 11 cycles used a sample-barcoded 5' primer and a J-beta primer mix. TCRdb reprocessed the 5' RACE reads with MiXCR, giving one entry per CDR3 protein. The data show 800,000 to 1,000,000 distinct CDR3 sequences, around 48% seen once. The sample comprised blood. All receptors come from a man in his thirties or forties in good health.

This clonotype came up a few times. The chain employs TRBV29-1 and TRBJ1-5; 7 bases align to TRBD1. This CDR3 contains 13 residues. V gave up 6 bases and J gave up 6 bases; unmatched junction bases: 8. Germline CDR1 and CDR2: SQVTM and ANQGSEA. CDR3 sequence reads: CSVGQVEGQPQHF. The CDR3 coding sequence is TGCAGCGTAGGACAGGTGGAGGGTCAGCCCCAGCATTTT. Based on the CDR3 plus reference TRBV29-1 and TRBJ1-5, the full variable domain is SAVISQKPSRDICQRGTSLTIQCQVDSQVTMMFWYRQQPGQSLTLIATANQGSEATYESGFVIDKFPISRPNLTFSTLTVSNMSPEDSSIYLCSVGQVEGQPQHFGDGTRLSIL.

This clonotype has just a few counts. The chain is built from TRBV7-9 and TRBJ2-1; 8 bases align to TRBD1. This CDR3 is built from 16 residues. V lost 4 bases, J lost 0 bases, and 5 bases stayed unmatched. Germline-derived CDR1 and CDR2 are SEHNR and FQNEAQ (reference sequence). For the CDR3, the DNA is TGTGCCAGCAGCTGGGATACAGGGGGCTCCTACAATGAGCAGTTCTTC. This sequence encodes CASSWDTGGSYNEQFF.

The chain links TRBV4-2 to TRBJ2-7; D gene unclear. The CDR3 contains 16 residues. The V end lost 1 base, the J end lost 2 bases, and 15 bases lay between the germline ends. Germline CDR1 is LGHNA and CDR2 is YNFKEQ. CDR3: CASSQVSRGSTYEQYF. The CDR3 DNA follows: TGTGCCAGCAGCCAAGTTAGCAGAGGCTCCACCTACGAGCAGTACTTC.

The rearrangement joins TRBV6-1 to TRBJ2-3; no reliable D call. Trimming left V 2 bases short and J 6 bases short, with 27 bases between. Germline V lookup: CDR1 MNHNS, CDR2 SASEGT. The CDR3 is 19 amino acids. CDR3 amino acids: CASSEFRPTRALIDDTQYF. The CDR3 nucleotides read TGTGCCAGCAGTGAATTCCGGCCGACAAGGGCCCTTATAGATGATACGCAGTATTTT.

The CDR3 region is CASSSGALVDEQYF. DNA for the CDR3: TGCGCCAGCAGTTCGGGGGCATTAGTCGACGAGCAGTACTTC. The J gene is TRBJ2-7, the V gene TRBV5-1; D may correspond to TRBD1 or TRBD2 (6 bases each). The V and J ends lost 5 bases and 5 bases respectively, with 17 bases between them. Germline CDR1 reads SGHRS; CDR2 reads YFSETQ. The CDR3 is 14 amino acids.

The chain joins TRBV6-1 to TRBJ2-1; 7 bases are a match to TRBD1. The V gene's germline CDR1 is MNHNS and CDR2 SASEGT. The CDR3 contains 16 residues. V was pared by 6 bases and J by 2 bases, with 10 bases of the junction left unmatched. The CDR3 DNA follows: TGTGCCAGCAGAGAGGGGGCCGTCGAGCCCTACAATGAGCAGTTCTTC. Protein sequence: CASREGAVEPYNEQFF.

The chain uses TRBV12-3 or TRBV12-4 and TRBJ1-5, with D unclear. The V and J ends lost 4 bases and 8 bases respectively, with 12 bases between them. This CDR3 has 13 residues. The CDR3 spells CASSYGLREPQHF. The CDR3 DNA reads as TGTGCCAGCAGTTACGGCCTCCGCGAGCCCCAGCATTTT.

On this clonotype: With a much larger clone just one base away, this may be a read error. This chain uses TRBV20-1 with TRBJ1-5; 8 positions agree with TRBD1. Trimming at V came to 8 bases and at J to 4 bases, leaving 10 bases not matched to a gene. CDR1 is DFQATT, CDR2 SNEGSKA, per germline (reference sequence). This CDR3 has 14 amino acids. The CDR3 DNA follows: TGCAGTCGAAGGACAGGGTTTAGAAATCAGCCCCAGCATTTT. As protein: CSRRTGFRNQPQHF.

This clonotype was detected a few times. This rearrangement joins TRBV9 to TRBJ2-3, with a possible D match to TRBD2 (5 bases). In germline, CDR1 is SGDLS, CDR2 YYNGEE. CDR3 length equals 14 residues. V lost 4 bases and J 1 base, leaving 10 bases between the germline ends. As DNA, the CDR3 is TGTGCCAGCAGCTCCCGGACTGGCACAGATACGCAGTATTTT. Translation: CASSSRTGTDTQYF.

The genes are TRBV6-5 and TRBJ1-6; D may be TRBD1 (6 bases). V lost 2 bases and J lost 9, with 11 bases in between. This CDR3 has 14 residues. The V gene's germline CDR1 is MNHEY and CDR2 SVGAGI. CDR3 coding DNA: TGTGCCAGCAGTTACGGAGGGGGTCGTTCACCCCTCCACTTT. Its translation: CASSYGGGRSPLHF.

The table lists this clonotype with a few counts. The chain has TRBV29-1 and TRBJ1-2; unclear D gene. Trimming took 4 bases from V and 8 from J, leaving 14 bases between them. The CDR3 is 12 amino acids. CDR1 is SQVTM and CDR2 is ANQGSEA in the germline V gene. Here the CDR3 reads CSVVSATRGYTF. The CDR3 bases are TGCAGCGTTGTATCGGCCACCCGCGGCTACACCTTC.

The rearrangement uses TRBV6-5 and TRBJ1-2, with unresolved D. CDR1 and CDR2 (germline): MNHEY, SVGAGI. The CDR3 covers 12 residues. V lost 6 bases to trimming and J lost 8 bases, with 13 bases between them. DNA of the CDR3: TGTGCCAGCAGCCAAGAGAGTACCGGCTACACCTTC. As protein: CASSQESTGYTF.

This sequence joins TRBV7-9 and TRBJ2-1; maybe TRBD1 (6 bases). Trimming took off 6 bases at V and 5 bases at J, with 14 bases between the two ends. CDR3 length: 14 amino acids. The V gene's germline CDR1 is SEHNR and CDR2 FQNEAQ (reference sequence). CDR3 sequence reads: CASSRTYRDNEQFF. CDR3 DNA: TGTGCCAGCAGTCGTACCTACAGGGACAATGAGCAGTTCTTC.

To note about this clonotype: One junction end disagrees with the germline gene, perhaps due to a read error. This chain connects TRBV7-7 to TRBJ2-1; D gene unclear. CDR3 length: 14 amino acids. Germline assignment: CDR1 SSHAT and CDR2 FNYEAQ (reference sequence). The chain's CDR3 is CASSASLLDNEQFF. The CDR3, as DNA: TGTGCTAGCAGCGCTTCCCTCCTCGACAATGAGCAGTTCTTC.

There are many counts of this clonotype. V is TRBV20-1 and J is TRBJ2-4, with 9 bases lining up with TRBD1. CDR1 and CDR2 from the germline V gene are DFQATT and SNEGSKA (reference sequence). This CDR3 comprises 15 residues. V lost 2 bases, J lost 6 bases, and 8 bases stayed unmatched. CDR3 nucleotides: TGCAGTGCTAGAAGCTACAGGGGGCTTAGAAACATTCAGTACTTC. As protein: CSARSYRGLRNIQYF.

The sample holds a few counts of this clonotype. The CDR3 reads CASSSRGEGSVIGYTF. The CDR3 nucleotides read TGCGCCAGCAGCTCCAGGGGCGAGGGATCTGTTATAGGCTACACCTTC. The chain has TRBV5-1 and TRBJ1-2; D perhaps matches TRBD1 (6 bases). Germline V lookup: CDR1 SGHRS, CDR2 YFSETQ. The CDR3 spans 16 residues. Trimming pared 3 bases from V and 8 bases from J, leaving 23 bases between. Looking up the rest from reference TRBV5-1 and TRBJ1-2 gives the full variable domain: KAGVTQTPRYLIKTRGQQVTLSCSPISGHRSVSWYQQTPGQGLQFLFEYFSETQRNKGNFPGRFSGRQFSNSRSEMNVSTLELGDSALYLCASSSRGEGSVIGYTFGSGTRLTVV.

The CDR3 region has the DNA TGTGCCAGCAGCTTAGAAGCTCCGGGAACCCAAGAGACCCAGTACTTC. Translation gives CASSLEAPGTQETQYF. The J gene is TRBJ2-5, the V gene TRBV7-2, with a possible D match to TRBD2 (5 bases). CDR1 and CDR2 (germline): SGHTA, FQGNSA. The CDR3 is 16 amino acids. Deletions cut 1 base from V and 1 base from J, with 13 bases between.

This chain connects TRBV28 to TRBJ2-7; D unclear. Deletions cut 6 bases from V and 5 bases from J, with 14 bases between. The CDR3 sequence is 13 residues long. CDR1 and CDR2 from the germline V gene are MDHEN and SYDVKM. This chain's CDR3 is CASRRPPVNEQYF. The DNA for the CDR3 is TGTGCCAGCAGGCGACCCCCAGTTAACGAGCAGTACTTC.